This T cell receptor beta chain was documented in a study of patients and donors after allogeneic stem cell transplantation. The V gene's germline CDR1 is ENHRY and CDR2 SYGVKD. V was trimmed by 10 bases and J by 2 bases, leaving 16 bases between them. The CDR3 length is 14 residues. One entry per CDR3 protein, called by TCRdb with MiXCR from the RT-PCR reads. The sample carries about 150,000 distinct CDR3 sequences, roughly two fifths recorded once. This clonotype was counted ten times or more. This chain links TRBV10-3 with TRBJ2-3; possibly TRBD1 for D (6 bases). Sequencing used blood, either unsorted or a sorted T cell fraction (not recorded which). This clonotype originated in a human donor who was either an allogeneic HSCT recipient or a stem cell or donor lymphocyte infusion donor (not recorded which). It is not recorded whose cells these are; they may come from a transplant donor. The CDR3 spells CATDRDTNTDTQYF. The CDR3 DNA reads as TGTGCCACTGACCGGGACACCAACACAGATACGCAGTATTTT.